The present T cell receptor beta chain was sequenced within a study of immune evolution from preneoplasia to lung adenocarcinoma. Sequenced by immunoSEQ multiplex PCR; TCRdb stores in-frame clones only, minus some. The repertoire consists of fewer than 5,000 clones, with approximately 80% occurring once and the leading ten covering 8.2%. V lost 4 bases, J lost 4 bases, and 10 bases lay in between. The CDR3 sequence is 13 residues long. The germline V gene encodes CDR1 MRHNA and CDR2 SNTAGT. A single count supports this clone. The V gene is TRBV6-4, the J gene TRBJ1-1; no reliable D call. The clonotype comes from a donor aged 70 or over with lung adenocarcinoma. The sequenced sample consisted of FFPE adjacent normal lung tissue. The CDR3 here is CASSVILGTEAFF. The CDR3 nucleotides are TGTGCCAGCAGTGTTATTTTGGGCACTGAAGCTTTCTTT.